This TCR beta chain was profiled in a study of blood T cell repertoires in COVID-19. Across the whole study: Acute and convalescent COVID-19 specimens originated in the United States, Italy and Spain.

Recruits, aged roughly 18 to 100 years, lived in 25 or so US areas. Participants had their cohort set by participant-reported clinical history. As processed by the authors: The assay estimated nucleated cells by amplifying reference gene primers. Measured with immunoSEQ multiplex PCR; TCRdb has only the in-frame clones, and not every one. The DNA gave D and trimming, while V, J and clone size come from that table. The table lists over 250,000 clones, roughly 90% of them singletons, with 2.5% to 3% in the top ten. This CDR3 region has 17 residues. The V gene end was trimmed by 5 bases and the J gene end by 5 bases; junction bases not matched to a gene: 12. The germline CDR1 and CDR2 sequences are SGHTA and FQGNSA.

This sequence originates from a woman in her 50s who had recovered from COVID-19. Source material: PBMCs or T cells enriched from blood (not recorded which). The chain uses TRBV7-2 and TRBJ2-5; 12 positions match TRBD2. CDR3 residues: CASSPGLAGRVGETQYF. Here the CDR3 DNA reads TGTGCCAGCAGCCCCGGACTAGCGGGGAGGGTAGGGGAGACCCAGTACTTC.